The 9 T cell receptor beta chains in this list originate from one sample, sequenced in a study of blood T cell repertoires in COVID-19. The table came from immunoSEQ multiplex PCR; TCRdb's copy has only in-frame clones and leaves some out. The data show 55,000 to 75,000 clones, around 83% seen once. Sequencing was done on a sample of peripheral blood. The receptors derive from a human donor in a cohort sampled during active COVID-19.

V and J are TRBV12-5 and TRBJ1-1; no definite D call. The V end lost 0 bases, the J end lost 2 bases, and 10 bases lay between the germline ends. Germline CDR1 LGHNT, CDR2 FRNRAP. The CDR3 sequence is 15 residues long. The CDR3 sequence: CASGLVLGRNTEAFF. CDR3 DNA: TGTGCTAGTGGTTTGGTACTAGGGCGAAACACTGAAGCTTTCTTT. The full variable domain, with the rest looked up from reference TRBV12-5 and TRBJ1-1, is DARVTQTPRHKVTEMGQEVTMRCQPILGHNTVFWYRQTMMQGLELLAYFRNRAPLDDSGMPKDRFSAEMPDATLATLKIQPSEPRDSAVYFCASGLVLGRNTEAFFGQGTRLTVV.

V and J are TRBV2 and TRBJ2-5; a possible D gene is TRBD1 (5 bases). Trimming took 7 bases from V and 1 from J, leaving 16 bases between them. The CDR3 spans 15 residues. CDR1 SNHLY and CDR2 FYNNEI come from the germline V gene. CDR3 region: CASTGQGLPQETQYF. CDR3 DNA: TGTGCCAGCACCGGTCAGGGTCTCCCCCAAGAGACCCAGTACTTC.

The rearrangement uses TRBV2 and TRBJ1-1; D unclear. This CDR3 spans 15 amino acids. Germline loops: CDR1 SNHLY, CDR2 FYNNEI. Trimming stripped 4 bases from V and 3 bases from J, with 15 bases between. The CDR3 coding sequence is TGTGCCAGCAGTGTGTGGACTCCAAGACACACTGAAGCTTTCTTT. Encoded protein: CASSVWTPRHTEAFF.

The chain has TRBV5-1 and TRBJ1-1, with D perhaps matching TRBD1 (6 bases). The CDR3 consists of 13 residues. Germline assignment: CDR1 SGHRS and CDR2 YFSETQ. V lost 0 bases and J lost 9, with 12 bases in between. The CDR3 coding sequence is TGCGCCAGCAGCTTGGGTCCAGGGGCCCAAGCTTTCTTT. Translating gives CASSLGPGAQAFF. Looking up the rest from reference TRBV5-1 and TRBJ1-1 gives the full variable domain: KAGVTQTPRYLIKTRGQQVTLSCSPISGHRSVSWYQQTPGQGLQFLFEYFSETQRNKGNFPGRFSGRQFSNSRSEMNVSTLELGDSALYLCASSLGPGAQAFFGQGTRLTVV.

V is TRBV5-1 and J is TRBJ2-1, with TRBD1 identical over 8 bases. Germline loops: CDR1 SGHRS, CDR2 YFSETQ. This CDR3 is built from 14 residues. The V segment lost 0 bases and the J segment 8 bases; nucleotides outside the gene matches: 4. The CDR3 nucleotides are TGCGCCAGCAGCTTGGCCCAGACAGGGGATGAGCAGTTCTTC. It specifies CASSLAQTGDEQFF.

This clone has more than one count but fewer than ten. The chain has TRBV9 and TRBJ2-2; 9 nucleotides match TRBD2. The CDR3 contains 16 residues. Germline CDR1 and CDR2: SGDLS and YYNGEE. V shed 4 bases and J 5 bases; nucleotides not matched to a gene: 9. The CDR3 spells CASSSRLAGPTGELFF. CDR3 nucleotide sequence: TGTGCCAGCAGCTCCCGGCTAGCGGGGCCTACCGGGGAGCTGTTTTTT.

The rearrangement links TRBV19 to TRBJ1-5; 10 bases are shared with TRBD1. V lost 8 bases to trimming and J lost 2 bases; unmatched junction nucleotides: 3. The CDR3 is 14 amino acids. Germline V lookup: CDR1 LNHDA, CDR2 SQIVND (reference sequence). The CDR3 bases are TGTGCCAGTGCCGGGACAGGGGGCAATCAGCCCCAGCATTTT. Translated, it gives CASAGTGGNQPQHF. Combining the CDR3 with reference TRBV19 and TRBJ1-5 gives the whole variable domain DGGITQSPKYLFRKEGQNVTLSCEQNLNHDAMYWYRQDPGQGLRLIYYSQIVNDFQKGDIAEGYSVSREKKESFPLTVTSAQKNPTAFYLCASAGTGGNQPQHFGDGTRLSIL.

The chain recombines TRBV21-1 with TRBJ1-2; the table assigns TRBD1, which was not confirmed against the DNA. TRBV21-1 is marked as a pseudogene. This CDR3 comprises 17 residues. CDR3 loop: CASSKGALKMSGYGYTF. DNA of the CDR3: TGTGCCAGCAGCAAAGGGGCCCTGAAAATGTCTGGCTATGGCTACACCTTC.

V and J are TRBV5-1 and TRBJ1-1; D uncertain. Trimming took 3 bases from V and 5 from J, leaving 17 bases between them. This CDR3 is 15 amino acids long. Germline CDR1 is SGHRS and CDR2 is YFSETQ. The CDR3 sequence: CASSSRLTRETEAFF. Written as DNA, the CDR3 is TGCGCCAGCAGCTCCCGTCTAACAAGGGAGACTGAAGCTTTCTTT.